Detailed here is one TCR beta chain. Its antigen is unknown. The data derive from a study of Ad26.COV2.S vaccination and SARS-CoV-2 variants. Broader study findings: Placebo and vaccine recipients had non-spike TCR breadth that was similar.

In germline, CDR1 is KGHSH, CDR2 LQKENI. CDR3 length: 15 residues. V was pared by 5 bases and J by 1 base, with 7 bases of the junction left unmatched. Treatment described: 15 to 20 received Ad26.COV2.S at low or high dose, single or two shots; about 5 received placebo; per-sample allocation not given. All samples were drawn on day 63, counting from the first vaccine or placebo injection. This Boston cohort included adults aged 18-55 years. Sequencing used immunoSEQ multiplex PCR; TCRdb keeps in-frame clones, though not all of them. Here the sample spans 300,000 to 350,000 clones, approximately 86% being singletons.

The origin of this receptor is a person between 18 and 60 years old who received the Ad26.COV2.S COVID-19 vaccine or a placebo. The gene calls are TRBV18 and TRBJ1-1, with TRBD1 matching over 7 bases. The input for sequencing was peripheral blood, taken in a trial of Ad26.COV2.S vaccine versus placebo. In DNA, the CDR3 is TGTGCCAGCTCAGTAGGGACAGACTGGAACACTGAAGCTTTCTTT. It is translated as CASSVGTDWNTEAFF.